Included here is one T cell receptor (beta chain) sequence, with context. The sample comes from a study of CD8 T cells in Susac syndrome. Germline CDR1 is SGHRS and CDR2 is YFSETQ. The CDR3 is 14 residues long. Trimming pared 0 bases from V and 1 base from J, leaving 7 bases between. An amount of RNA that ranged from about 0.45 to 1 ug was reverse transcribed with random hexamers. With immunoSEQ multiplex PCR, TCR beta CDR3 was amplified across 54 Vbeta and 13 Jbeta. TCRdb recomputed calls from the immunoSEQ multiplex PCR reads with MiXCR, one row per CDR3 protein. Of 75,000 to 100,000 distinct CDR3 sequences in the sample, roughly 94% were seen once. Negative isolation was applied to CD8+ and CD4+ T cells, and FACS enrichment was applied to TEMRA cells.

Sequencing used CD8+ T cells from PBMCs. The V call is TRBV5-1, the J call TRBJ1-1; D uncertain. The sequence was collected from a human donor in good health. This chain's CDR3 is CASSLELGNTEAFF. The CDR3 DNA sequence: TGCGCCAGCAGCTTGGAGCTGGGGAACACTGAAGCTTTCTTT.